Listed here is a single T cell receptor beta chain. Its antigen specificity is not known. The input lacks base qualities; no much larger clone sits a single base away. V is shortened by 6 bases, J by 0 bases, and the region joining them spans 14 bases. Spanning cysteine to phenylalanine, the CDR3 consists of 15 amino acids. The sequence is cut down to CDR3 DNA, 45 bases in frame from base 1. The germline V gene yields MDHEN for CDR1 and SYDVKM for CDR2. Another Seattle source contributed samples from volunteer blood donors who had recovered from COVID-19. The collaborating institutions used their own protocols to collect whole blood in K2EDTA tubes. For TCRbeta analysis, collaborator samples were shipped as frozen whole blood, as isolated PBMCs, or as DNA extracted from either sample type. This record comes from a study of blood T cell repertoires in COVID-19 (dated by TCRdb to 2020 to 2022). Broadly, across the study: Samples from collaborators originated in the United States, Italy and Spain and spanned both the acute and convalescent phases of COVID-19. The material from the prospective study consisted of cDNA or gDNA derived from T cells, B-cell-depleted T cells, or PBMCs. Where available, HLA class I and class II types were obtained from metadata supplied by the sample provider rather than from assay-based typing. The repertoires were made available in a free public database intended to serve as a resource for research on the immune response to SARS-CoV-2. Samples came from the ongoing ImmuneRACE study (first 160 participants) plus 1,254 subjects from 6 global collaborators. Nearly every sample came with metadata listing a de-identified subject ID, COVID-19 status, age in years and sex. Deeply sampled blood TCRbeta repertoires from subjects exposed to, actively infected with, or recovered from COVID-19 were included in the dataset.

The paper as a whole reports these results and caveats: The quantity of clinical and demographic metadata differed by source and by participant and was supplied without curation.

TCRbeta CDR3 regions were amplified from genomic DNA by means of the immunoSEQ Assay, a bias-controlled multiplex PCR. On the study's bioinformatics: The number of nucleated cells in each sample was estimated by amplification of reference gene primers within the assay. To quantify the absolute abundance of each unique TCRbeta CDR3 rearrangement, sequence reads were collapsed and filtered. Productive Simpson clonality was computed per sample as the square root of Simpson's diversity index over productive rearrangements. Not all clones reach the TCRdb copy of this immuneACCESS table, which keeps in-frame sequences only. Checked studies attribute under half of the gap to unresolved V genes and leave the rest unexplained. V and J calls plus clone size are reproduced from that table; the DNA served to infer D and trimming. In this sample the table shows under 350,000 clones, about 83% of which occur a single time. Jointly, the top ten make up more than 8% of the sample.

The clonotype originates from a woman aged 45-59 years who had recovered from COVID-19. Recombination linked TRBV28 to TRBJ1-2; a weak D assignment points to TRBD1 (5 bases agree). The specimen sequenced was peripheral blood. CDR3 protein: CASSPRGGANYGYTF. The DNA sequence is given as TGTGCCAGCAGCCCCCGGGGGGGGGCTAACTATGGCTACACCTTC.